A selection of T cell receptor beta chains follows, all from one sample in a study of chemoradiotherapy in HPV16-positive cancers. Assay used: immunoSEQ multiplex PCR; TCRdb lists only in-frame clones, some missing. The data show 8,100 or so clones, 74% seen once. The sample in question was tumor tissue, obtained from a patient who underwent chemoradiotherapy. Receptor source: a human donor with HPV-associated anogenital cancer. Each CDR3 is given with its conserved first and last residue. D genes are given only for firm matches. Size is stated for part of the rows, as once, few or many counts, or as a class when the clone is expanded.

D gene	J gene	V gene	clone size	CDR3 protein	CDR3 DNA
TRBD1	TRBJ1-1	TRBV5-6	NA	CASSPWAGTGGTEAFF	TGTGCCAGCAGCCCGTGGGCCGGGACAGGGGGTACTGAAGCTTTCTTT
NA	TRBJ1-2	TRBV18	NA	CASSPSRNVYGYTF	TGTGCCAGCTCACCAAGCCGGAATGTCTATGGCTACACCTTC
TRBD1	TRBJ2-5	TRBV7-6	few	CASSTGTYRGETQYF	TGTGCCAGCAGCACCGGAACCTACAGGGGAGAGACCCAGTACTTC
NA	TRBJ2-7	TRBV30	NA	CAWSVVKTYEQYF	TGTGCCTGGAGTGTCGTCAAGACCTACGAGCAGTACTTC
TRBD2	TRBJ2-6	TRBV6-5	few	CASSYRGGSGANVLTF	TGTGCCAGCAGTTACCGCGGGGGCTCTGGGGCCAACGTCCTGACTTTC
TRBD2	TRBJ2-7	TRBV6-5	NA	CASSSYTGTSEGEQYF	TGTGCCAGCAGTTCCTACACCGGGACTAGCGAGGGCGAGCAGTACTTC
TRBD1	TRBJ1-1	TRBV18	NA	CASAQGAATEAFF	TGTGCCAGCGCTCAGGGGGCGGCGACTGAAGCTTTCTTT
NA	TRBJ1-1	TRBV7-9	NA	CASSPLQDTEAFF	TGTGCCAGCAGCCCCCTCCAGGACACTGAAGCTTTCTTT
TRBD2	TRBJ2-3	TRBV5-1	NA	CASSLTLAGVSTDTQYF	TGCGCCAGCAGCTTGACTTTGGCGGGGGTTAGCACAGATACGCAGTATTTT
NA	TRBJ2-1	TRBV6-1	NA	CASSEWQAGYNEQFF	TGTGCCAGCAGTGAATGGCAGGCAGGATACAATGAGCAGTTCTTC
NA	TRBJ2-1	TRBV13	NA	CASSTRSRGEQFF	TGTGCCAGCAGCACCCGCTCTAGGGGGGAGCAGTTCTTC
NA	TRBJ2-1	TRBV10-3	NA	CAISPYNEQFF	TGTGCCATCAGCCCCTACAATGAGCAGTTCTTC
TRBD2	TRBJ2-1	TRBV19	NA	CATRTSGVSYNEQFF	TGTGCCACGCGGACTAGCGGGGTTAGCTACAATGAGCAGTTCTTC
TRBD1	TRBJ1-1	TRBV28	NA	CASSTDRFYEAFF	TGTGCCAGCAGTACGGACAGGTTCTATGAAGCTTTCTTT